This T cell receptor (beta chain) came from a study of shared clonotypes between healthy human individuals. The CDR3 is made up of 15 amino acids. Germline V gene data show CDR1 as SNHLY and CDR2 as FYNNEI. The V gene lost 2 bases and the J gene lost 0 bases, with 8 bases spanning the gap. Measured with immunoSEQ multiplex PCR; TCRdb has only the in-frame clones, and not every one. In the table there are around 320,000 clones, roughly 87% of which are singletons. The sequence was collected from a man younger than 35 in good health. The specimen sequenced was memory CD8+ T cells sorted from blood. Subset of the sample: CD45RO+ cells pooled with CCR7-negative TemRA cells. The chain uses TRBV2 and TRBJ1-5; D is uncertain. Here the CDR3 DNA reads TGTGCCAGCAGTGAACCCAGGTATAGCAATCAGCCCCAGCATTTT. It translates to CASSEPRYSNQPQHF.